The clone carrying this T cell receptor beta chain was recorded only once. An end of the junction differs from the germline gene, which may be a read error. The data were obtained in a study of T cells in Graves' hyperthyroidism and ophthalmopathy. Germline CDR1 is SGHKS and CDR2 is YYEKEE (reference sequence). The CDR3 consists of 16 residues. Amplification yielded TCR beta CDR3 regions, with RNA transcripts as the source. When the TCR CDR3 underwent first-round RT-PCR, the HTBI primer set was used. One entry per CDR3 protein results from TCRdb running MiXCR on the multiplex PCR reads. The repertoire holds around 600,000 distinct CDR3 sequences, around 14% seen once, with roughly 6.9% in the top ten.

Sequencing was carried out using blood. This rearrangement joins TRBV5-5 to TRBJ2-1; 9 bases are a match to TRBD2. The sequence was collected from a woman under 30 with Graves' ophthalmopathy. The CDR3 is CASSSTGLATYNEQFF. The DNA for the CDR3 is TGCGCCAGCAGCTCAACGGGACTAGCAACCTACAATGAGCAGTTCTTC.